The rows below give T cell receptor beta chains drawn from one sample of a study of cytomegalovirus exposure and HLA in healthy donors. Assay used: immunoSEQ multiplex PCR; TCRdb lists only in-frame clones, some missing. The repertoire consists of some 170,000 clones, with roughly 79% occurring once and the leading ten covering 4.9%. Sequences were obtained from PBMCs. All receptors come from a woman aged 18-29 years in good health and CMV-seropositive. Each CDR3 is given with its conserved first and last residue. Fields, in order: clone size, V gene, J gene, D gene, CDR3 DNA, CDR3 protein. D genes are given only for firm matches. Size is stated for part of the rows, as once, few or many counts, or as a class when the clone is expanded.

>-|TRBV12-5|TRBJ1-2|TRBD1
TGTGCTAGTGGCCCTGGACAGGGATCTGGCTACACCTTC
CASGPGQGSGYTF
>-|TRBV11-2|TRBJ1-2|TRBD1
TGTGCCAGCAGCTTGGCAGGGGGCGGCTCCGGCCTTAACTATGGCTACACCTTC
CASSLAGGGSGLNYGYTF
>once|TRBV6-1|TRBJ1-2|-
TGTGCCAGCAGTGAGGGGGCGGGTAACTATGGCTACACCTTC
CASSEGAGNYGYTF
>-|TRBV7-2|TRBJ2-7|TRBD2
TGTGCCAGCAGCCCCCAAATTTCTAGCGGGGGACTACGACGGCAGTACTTC
CASSPQISSGGLRRQYF
>-|TRBV6-1|TRBJ2-3|TRBD1
TGTGCCAGCGGAGAGGGGGCTGCAGATACGCAGTATTTT
CASGEGAADTQYF
>-|TRBV9|TRBJ2-5|TRBD2
TGTGCCAGCAGCGTAGGTCGGGGGGGGTCTCAAGAGACCCAGTACTTC
CASSVGRGGSQETQYF
>-|TRBV5-1|TRBJ2-1|TRBD2
TGCGCCAGCAGCCTGGGGACTAGCGGTTACAATGAGCAGTTCTTC
CASSLGTSGYNEQFF
>once|TRBV6-1|TRBJ1-5|TRBD1
TGTGCCAGCAGTAAGGCAGGGGGACGTCAGCCCCAGCATTTT
CASSKAGGRQPQHF
>-|TRBV2|TRBJ2-7|-
TGTGCCAGCTCTGGGCAGGGTGGGTCCTACGAGCAGTACTTC
CASSGQGGSYEQYF
>-|TRBV5-4|TRBJ2-3|TRBD2
TGTGCCAGCAGTCCACTTAGCGGGGGGGCTACAGATACGCAGTATTTT
CASSPLSGGATDTQYF
>-|TRBV2|TRBJ2-7|-
TGTGCCAGCGATGGTGAGGGAATGGCCTACGAGCAGTACTTC
CASDGEGMAYEQYF
>-|TRBV19|TRBJ2-2|-
TGTGCCAGTAGTATTGCGTCCGGGGAGCTGTTTTTT
CASSIASGELFF
>-|TRBV6-5|TRBJ1-5|-
TGTGCCAGCAGTTATTCGAGCCGCAATCAGCCCCAGCATTTT
CASSYSSRNQPQHF
>-|TRBV5-1|TRBJ2-3|-
TGCGCCAGCAGCTTGGGCGGGGGCGTTGGCACAGATACGCAGTATTTT
CASSLGGGVGTDTQYF
>few|TRBV6-7|TRBJ2-5|TRBD1
TGTGCCAGCAGTTACGGGGCTCTTGACAGGGACCAAGAGACCCAGTACTTC
CASSYGALDRDQETQYF
>-|TRBV9|TRBJ2-1|-
TGTGCCAGCAGCGCACAGGGAAGCTCCTACAATGAGCAGTTCTTC
CASSAQGSSYNEQFF
>once|TRBV5-1|TRBJ2-1|TRBD2
TGCGCCAGCAGCGTTAGCGGGGGCGCATACAATGAGCAGTTCTTC
CASSVSGGAYNEQFF
>-|TRBV27|TRBJ1-5|TRBD1
TGTGCCAGCAGGAAGGACAGGGCGAGCAATCAGCCCCAGCATTTT
CASRKDRASNQPQHF
>-|TRBV6-5|TRBJ2-7|-
TGTGCCAGCAGTTATCACCGGACTGCCTACGAGCAGTACTTC
CASSYHRTAYEQYF
>-|TRBV30|TRBJ2-7|-
TGTGCCTGGGGCCGGGGCAGGGGAGCCTACGAGCAGTACTTC
CAWGRGRGAYEQYF
>once|TRBV4-1|TRBJ1-5|-
TGCGCCAGCAGCCATCCCCCAGGGGAAATGCAGAAGGGTGGGGCCCAGCCCCAGCATTTT
CASSHPPGEMQKGGAQPQHF
>once|TRBV5-4|TRBJ1-2|-
TGTGCCAGCAGCGAGGGGACTTATGGCTACACCTTC
CASSEGTYGYTF